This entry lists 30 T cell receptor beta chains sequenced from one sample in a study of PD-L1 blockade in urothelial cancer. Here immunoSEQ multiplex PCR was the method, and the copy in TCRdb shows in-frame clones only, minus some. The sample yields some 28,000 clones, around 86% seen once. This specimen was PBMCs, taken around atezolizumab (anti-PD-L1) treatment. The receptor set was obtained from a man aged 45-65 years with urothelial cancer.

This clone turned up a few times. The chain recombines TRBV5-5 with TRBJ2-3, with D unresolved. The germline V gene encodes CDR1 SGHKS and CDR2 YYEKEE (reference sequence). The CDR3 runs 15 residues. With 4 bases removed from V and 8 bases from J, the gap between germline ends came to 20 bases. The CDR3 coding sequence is TGTGCCAGCAGCGGCCGGCGTGAGGCTCTCGGTACGCAGTATTTT. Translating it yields CASSGRREALGTQYF.

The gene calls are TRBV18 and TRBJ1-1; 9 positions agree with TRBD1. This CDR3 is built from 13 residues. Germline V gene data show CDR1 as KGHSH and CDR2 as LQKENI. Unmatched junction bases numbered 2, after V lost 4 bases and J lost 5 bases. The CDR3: CASSQDRGTEAFF. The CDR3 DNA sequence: TGTGCCAGCTCACAGGACAGGGGAACTGAAGCTTTCTTT.

The CDR3 DNA sequence: TGTGCCAGCAGCCCCAGCGGAGGGTCGGGAGAGAACACTGAAGCTTTCTTT. Translating gives CASSPSGGSGENTEAFF. This chain links TRBV9 with TRBJ1-1; D not certain. The V gene's germline CDR1 is SGDLS and CDR2 YYNGEE. Between the trimmed V and J ends, which lost 4 bases and 1 base, there was a span of 20 bases. The CDR3 spans 17 residues.

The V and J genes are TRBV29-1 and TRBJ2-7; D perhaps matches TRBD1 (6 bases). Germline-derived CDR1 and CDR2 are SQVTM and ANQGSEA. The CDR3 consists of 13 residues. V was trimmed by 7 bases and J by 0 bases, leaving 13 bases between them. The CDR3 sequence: CSARQVLSYEQYF. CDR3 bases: TGCAGCGCCAGACAGGTCCTCTCCTACGAGCAGTACTTC.

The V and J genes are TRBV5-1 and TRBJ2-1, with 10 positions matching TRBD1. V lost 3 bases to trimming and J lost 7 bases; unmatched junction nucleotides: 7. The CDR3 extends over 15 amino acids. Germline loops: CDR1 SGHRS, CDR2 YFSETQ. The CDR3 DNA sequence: TGCGCCAGCAGCTGGGCCGGGACAGGGGTGAATGAGCAGTTCTTC. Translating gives CASSWAGTGVNEQFF.

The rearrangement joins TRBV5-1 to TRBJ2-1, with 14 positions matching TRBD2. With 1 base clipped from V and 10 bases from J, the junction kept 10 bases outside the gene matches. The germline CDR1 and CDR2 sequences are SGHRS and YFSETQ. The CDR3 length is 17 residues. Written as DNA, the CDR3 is TGCGCCAGCAGCTTGTTTCCCGGGACTAGCGGGAGTGGGGAGCAGTTCTTC. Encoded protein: CASSLFPGTSGSGEQFF.

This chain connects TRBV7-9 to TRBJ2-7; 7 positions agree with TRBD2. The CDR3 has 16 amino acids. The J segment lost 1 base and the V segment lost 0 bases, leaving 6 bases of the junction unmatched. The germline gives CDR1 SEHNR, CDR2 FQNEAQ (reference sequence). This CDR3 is CASSLAGGGGSYEQYF. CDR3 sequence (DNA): TGTGCCAGCAGCTTAGCGGGCGGGGGAGGGTCCTACGAGCAGTACTTC.

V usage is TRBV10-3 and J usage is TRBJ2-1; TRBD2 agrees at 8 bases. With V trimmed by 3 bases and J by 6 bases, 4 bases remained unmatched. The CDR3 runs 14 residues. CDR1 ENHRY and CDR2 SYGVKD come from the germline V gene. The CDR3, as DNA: TGTGCCATCAGTGACGGCGGGGGGCTCAATGAGCAGTTCTTC. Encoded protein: CAISDGGGLNEQFF.

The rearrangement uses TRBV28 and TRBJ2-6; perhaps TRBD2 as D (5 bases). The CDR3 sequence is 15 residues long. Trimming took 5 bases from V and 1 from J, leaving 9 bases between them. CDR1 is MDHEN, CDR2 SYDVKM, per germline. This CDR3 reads CASSSRGSGANVLTF. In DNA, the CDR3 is TGTGCCAGCAGTAGCCGAGGGTCTGGGGCCAACGTCCTGACTTTC.

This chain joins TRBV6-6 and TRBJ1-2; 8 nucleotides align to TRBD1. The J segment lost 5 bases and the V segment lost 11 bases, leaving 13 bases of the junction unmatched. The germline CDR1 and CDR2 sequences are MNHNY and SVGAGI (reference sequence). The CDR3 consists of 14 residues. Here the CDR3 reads CASRQGSGLYGYTF. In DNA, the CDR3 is TGTGCCTCTAGACAGGGGTCAGGGCTGTATGGCTACACCTTC.

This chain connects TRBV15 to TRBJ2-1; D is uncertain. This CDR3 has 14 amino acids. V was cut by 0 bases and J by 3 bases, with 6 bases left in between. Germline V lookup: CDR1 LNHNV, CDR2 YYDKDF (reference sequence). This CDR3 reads CATSRELDYNEQFF. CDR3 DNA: TGTGCCACCAGCAGAGAGTTAGACTACAATGAGCAGTTCTTC. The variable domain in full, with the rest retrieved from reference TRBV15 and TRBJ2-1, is DAMVIQNPRYQVTQFGKPVTLSCSQTLNHNVMYWYQQKSSQAPKLLFHYYDKDFNNEADTPDNFQSRRPNTSFCFLDIRSPGLGDTAMYLCATSRELDYNEQFFGPGTRLTVL.

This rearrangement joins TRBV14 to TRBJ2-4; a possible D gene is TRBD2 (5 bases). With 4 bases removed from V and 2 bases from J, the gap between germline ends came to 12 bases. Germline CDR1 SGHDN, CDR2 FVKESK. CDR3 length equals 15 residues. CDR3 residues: CASSPTRGSKNIQYF. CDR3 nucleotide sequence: TGTGCCAGCAGCCCGACCAGAGGGTCCAAAAACATTCAGTACTTC.

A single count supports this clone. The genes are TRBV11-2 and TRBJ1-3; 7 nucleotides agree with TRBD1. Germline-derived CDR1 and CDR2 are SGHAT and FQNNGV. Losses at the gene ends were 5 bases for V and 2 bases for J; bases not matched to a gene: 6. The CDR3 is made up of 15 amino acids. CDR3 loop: CASSRSRGTGNTIYF. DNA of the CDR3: TGTGCCAGCAGCCGCAGCAGGGGGACTGGAAACACCATATATTTT.

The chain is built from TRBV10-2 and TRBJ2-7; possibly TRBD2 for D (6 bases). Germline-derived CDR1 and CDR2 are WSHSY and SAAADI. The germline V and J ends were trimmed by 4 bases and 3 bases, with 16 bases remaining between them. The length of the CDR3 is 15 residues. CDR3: CASSVREERVYEQYF. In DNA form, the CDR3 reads TGCGCCAGCAGTGTGCGGGAAGAGAGGGTCTACGAGCAGTACTTC.

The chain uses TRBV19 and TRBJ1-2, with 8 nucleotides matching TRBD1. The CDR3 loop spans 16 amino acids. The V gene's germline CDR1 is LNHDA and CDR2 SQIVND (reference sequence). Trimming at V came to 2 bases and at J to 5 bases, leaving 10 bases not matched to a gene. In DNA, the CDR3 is TGTGCCAGTAGTATACAGGGGGCCAGGGGCAGTTATGGCTACACCTTC. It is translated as CASSIQGARGSYGYTF.

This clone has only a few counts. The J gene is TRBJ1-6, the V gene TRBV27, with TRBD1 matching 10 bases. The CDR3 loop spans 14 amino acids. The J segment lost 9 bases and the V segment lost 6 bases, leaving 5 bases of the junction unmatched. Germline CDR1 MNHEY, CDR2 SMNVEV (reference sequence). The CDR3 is CASRRTGGASPLHF. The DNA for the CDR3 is TGTGCCAGCAGAAGGACAGGGGGTGCTTCACCCCTCCACTTT.

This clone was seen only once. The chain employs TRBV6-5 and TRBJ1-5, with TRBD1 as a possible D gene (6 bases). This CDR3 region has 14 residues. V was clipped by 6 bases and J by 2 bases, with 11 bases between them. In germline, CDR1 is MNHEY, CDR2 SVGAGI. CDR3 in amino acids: CASSLQGGNQPQHF. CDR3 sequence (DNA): TGTGCCAGCAGCCTACAGGGTGGCAATCAGCCCCAGCATTTT.

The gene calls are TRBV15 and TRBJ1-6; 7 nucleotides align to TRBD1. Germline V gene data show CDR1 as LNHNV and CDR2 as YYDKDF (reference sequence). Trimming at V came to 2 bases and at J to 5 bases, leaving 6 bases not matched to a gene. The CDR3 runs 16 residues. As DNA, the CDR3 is TGTGCCACCAGCAGAAGTAGACAGGGAAATAATTCACCCCTCCACTTT. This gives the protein CATSRSRQGNNSPLHF. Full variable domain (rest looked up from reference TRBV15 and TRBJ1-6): DAMVIQNPRYQVTQFGKPVTLSCSQTLNHNVMYWYQQKSSQAPKLLFHYYDKDFNNEADTPDNFQSRRPNTSFCFLDIRSPGLGDTAMYLCATSRSRQGNNSPLHFGNGTRLTVT.

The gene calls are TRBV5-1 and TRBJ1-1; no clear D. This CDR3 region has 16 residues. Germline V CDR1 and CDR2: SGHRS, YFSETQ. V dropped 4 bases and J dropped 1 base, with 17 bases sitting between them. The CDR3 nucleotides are TGCGCCAGCAGCCATGGATTACAGATTACGAACACTGAAGCTTTCTTT. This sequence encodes CASSHGLQITNTEAFF.

CDR3 coding DNA: TGTGCCAGCAGCTTAACTACAGGCGTCTATGGCTACACCTTC. It encodes CASSLTTGVYGYTF. The chain uses TRBV7-9 and TRBJ1-2, with D possibly matching TRBD1 (5 bases). This CDR3 is built from 14 residues. In germline, CDR1 is SEHNR, CDR2 FQNEAQ (reference sequence). The V gene lost 2 bases and the J gene lost 4 bases, with 11 bases spanning the gap.

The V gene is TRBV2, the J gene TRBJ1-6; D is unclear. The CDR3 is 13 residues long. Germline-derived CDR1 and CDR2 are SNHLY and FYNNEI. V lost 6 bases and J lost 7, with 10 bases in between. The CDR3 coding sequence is TGTGCCAGCAGCCCGACTGAAAATTCACCCCTCCACTTT. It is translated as CASSPTENSPLHF.

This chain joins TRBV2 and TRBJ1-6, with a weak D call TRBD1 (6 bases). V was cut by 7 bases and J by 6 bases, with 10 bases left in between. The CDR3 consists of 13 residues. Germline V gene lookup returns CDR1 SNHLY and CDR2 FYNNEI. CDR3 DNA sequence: TGTGCCAGCACGGGGGGGGCTAATTCACCCCTCCACTTT. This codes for CASTGGANSPLHF.

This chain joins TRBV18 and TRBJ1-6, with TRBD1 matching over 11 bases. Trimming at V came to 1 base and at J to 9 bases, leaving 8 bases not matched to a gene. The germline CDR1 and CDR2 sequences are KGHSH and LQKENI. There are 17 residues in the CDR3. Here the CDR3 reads CASSPLNSGQGVSPLHF. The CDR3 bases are TGTGCCAGCTCACCACTTAATTCGGGACAGGGGGTTTCACCCCTCCACTTT.

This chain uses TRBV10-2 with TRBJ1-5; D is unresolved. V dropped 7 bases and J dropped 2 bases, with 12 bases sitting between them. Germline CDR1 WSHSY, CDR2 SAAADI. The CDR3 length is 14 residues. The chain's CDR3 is CASKGAEGNQPQHF. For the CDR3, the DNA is TGCGCCAGCAAGGGAGCAGAAGGCAATCAGCCCCAGCATTTT.

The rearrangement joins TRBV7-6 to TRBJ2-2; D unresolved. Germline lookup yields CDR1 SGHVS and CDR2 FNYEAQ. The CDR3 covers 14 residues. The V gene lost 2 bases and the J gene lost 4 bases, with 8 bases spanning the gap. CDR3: CASSLSPSTGELFF. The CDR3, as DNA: TGTGCCAGCAGCTTATCCCCTAGCACCGGGGAGCTGTTTTTT.

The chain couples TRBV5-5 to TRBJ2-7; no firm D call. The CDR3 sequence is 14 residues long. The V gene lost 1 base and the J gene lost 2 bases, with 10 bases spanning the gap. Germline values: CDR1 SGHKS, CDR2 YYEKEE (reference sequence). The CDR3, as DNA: TGTGCCAGCAGCTTGCCGACAACGGCCTACGAGCAGTACTTC. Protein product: CASSLPTTAYEQYF.

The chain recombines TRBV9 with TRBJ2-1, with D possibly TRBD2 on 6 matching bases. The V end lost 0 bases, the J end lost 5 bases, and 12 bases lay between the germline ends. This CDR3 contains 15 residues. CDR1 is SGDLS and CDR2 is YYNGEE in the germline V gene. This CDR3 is CASSVVPSVHNEQFF. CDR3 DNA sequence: TGTGCCAGCAGCGTAGTACCTAGCGTACACAATGAGCAGTTCTTC.

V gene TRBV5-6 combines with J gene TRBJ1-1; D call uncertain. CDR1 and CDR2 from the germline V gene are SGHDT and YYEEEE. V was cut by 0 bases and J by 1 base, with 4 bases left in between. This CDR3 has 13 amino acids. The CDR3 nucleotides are TGTGCCAGCAGCTTGGGAGGGAACACTGAAGCTTTCTTT. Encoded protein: CASSLGGNTEAFF.

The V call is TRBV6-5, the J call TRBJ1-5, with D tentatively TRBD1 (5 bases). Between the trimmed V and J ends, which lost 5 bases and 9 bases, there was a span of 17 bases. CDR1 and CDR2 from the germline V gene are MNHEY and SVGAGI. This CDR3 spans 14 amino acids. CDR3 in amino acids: CASSQGLSLGPQHF. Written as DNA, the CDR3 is TGTGCCAGCAGTCAGGGACTCTCCCTTGGGCCCCAGCATTTT.

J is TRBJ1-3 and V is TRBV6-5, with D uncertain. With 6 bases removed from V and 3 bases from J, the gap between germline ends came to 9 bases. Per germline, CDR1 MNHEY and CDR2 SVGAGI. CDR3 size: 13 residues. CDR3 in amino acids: CASSRESGNTIYF. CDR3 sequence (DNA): TGTGCCAGCAGCCGGGAGAGTGGAAACACCATATATTTT.